Below are 15 T cell receptor beta chains sequenced from a single sample in a study of T cell responses to AZD1222 COVID-19 vaccine. Repertoires were generated with immunoSEQ multiplex PCR, while TCRdb's copy carries only in-frame clones and drops some. The sample yields some 150,000 clones, about 90% seen once. The source was peripheral blood, collected on day 0 of MenACWY control vaccination. The source is an adult in good health.

This clone showed up just once. This chain connects TRBV7-2 to TRBJ1-5; possibly TRBD1 for D (5 bases). Germline values: CDR1 SGHTA, CDR2 FQGNSA. This CDR3 region has 17 residues. The V end lost 2 bases, the J end lost 4 bases, and 18 bases lay between the germline ends. This CDR3 is CASSLSPFRDPNQPQHF. The CDR3 DNA reads as TGTGCCAGCAGCTTAAGCCCCTTCCGGGACCCTAATCAGCCCCAGCATTTT. The variable domain in full, with the rest retrieved from reference TRBV7-2 and TRBJ1-5, is GAGVSQSPSNKVTEKGKDVELRCDPISGHTALYWYRQSLGQGLEFLIYFQGNSAPDKSGLPSDRFSAERTGGSVSTLTIQRTQQEDSAVYLCASSLSPFRDPNQPQHFGDGTRLSIL.

The V call is TRBV5-8, the J call TRBJ2-1; TRBD1 aligns across 8 bases. Germline V CDR1 and CDR2: SGHTS, YDEGEE. V lost 0 bases to trimming and J lost 6 bases; unmatched junction nucleotides: 2. The CDR3 is 14 residues long. The CDR3 DNA sequence: TGTGCCAGCAGCTTGGGGACAGGGTCCAATGAGCAGTTCTTC. This codes for CASSLGTGSNEQFF.

This clone was found a few times. The chain combines TRBV7-2 with TRBJ2-7, with D unclear. Trimming left V 8 bases short and J 2 bases short, with 16 bases between. Germline CDR1 SGHTA, CDR2 FQGNSA. This CDR3 contains 14 residues. The CDR3 region is CASHMGLVPYEQYF. CDR3 in DNA: TGTGCCAGCCATATGGGGTTGGTTCCCTACGAGCAGTACTTC.

The chain links TRBV29-1 to TRBJ2-7; a possible D gene is TRBD2 (6 bases). This CDR3 is 13 amino acids long. Trimming cost V 0 bases and J 4 bases, with 10 bases left between them. The germline V gene encodes CDR1 SQVTM and CDR2 ANQGSEA. CDR3 in amino acids: CSVEERGKYEQYF. CDR3 sequence (DNA): TGCAGCGTTGAAGAGCGGGGAAAATACGAGCAGTACTTC.

V usage is TRBV5-1 and J usage is TRBJ2-5, with TRBD2 identical over 10 bases. Germline CDR1 and CDR2: SGHRS and YFSETQ. J was trimmed by 4 bases and V by 3 bases; bases with no gene match: 9. The CDR3 runs 16 residues. The CDR3 DNA follows: TGCGCCAGCAGCTCCAGTCTAGCGGGAGTTTCAGAGACCCAGTACTTC. It is translated as CASSSSLAGVSETQYF.

The chain has TRBV7-9 and TRBJ1-1, with D maybe TRBD1 (5 bases). The CDR3 covers 13 residues. V was cut by 5 bases and J by 7 bases, with 14 bases left in between. Germline CDR1 SEHNR, CDR2 FQNEAQ (reference sequence). This CDR3 reads CASSRGGRSEAFF. In nucleotides, the CDR3 is TGTGCCAGCAGCCGGGGGGGTCGTAGTGAAGCTTTCTTT. The full variable domain, rest sourced from reference TRBV7-9 and TRBJ1-1, is DTGVSQNPRHKITKRGQNVTFRCDPISEHNRLYWYRQTLGQGPEFLTYFQNEAQLEKSRLLSDRFSAERPKGSFSTLEIQRTEQGDSAMYLCASSRGGRSEAFFGQGTRLTVV.

The sample holds one count of this clone. The rearrangement joins TRBV9 to TRBJ2-1, with 16 bases lining up with TRBD2. J lost 3 bases, V lost 0 bases, and 6 bases had no gene match. Germline lookup yields CDR1 SGDLS and CDR2 YYNGEE. CDR3 length: 19 amino acids. CDR3 in amino acids: CASSVVPGLAGGRYNEQFF. As DNA, the CDR3 is TGTGCCAGCAGCGTAGTTCCGGGACTAGCGGGAGGGCGCTACAATGAGCAGTTCTTC.

The chain combines TRBV6-5 with TRBJ1-1; TRBD1 aligns across 10 bases. This CDR3 contains 13 residues. CDR1 is MNHEY, CDR2 SVGAGI, per germline. V shed 2 bases and J 11 bases; nucleotides not matched to a gene: 5. The CDR3: CASSYDRGREAFF. The CDR3 DNA sequence: TGTGCCAGCAGTTACGACAGGGGGCGCGAGGCTTTCTTT.

The rearrangement joins TRBV7-2 to TRBJ1-4; a possible D gene is TRBD1 (5 bases). V shed 2 bases and J shed 3 bases, with 10 bases lying between them. Germline values: CDR1 SGHTA, CDR2 FQGNSA. The CDR3 extends over 15 amino acids. This CDR3 is CASSLMGEANEKLFF. In nucleotides, the CDR3 is TGTGCCAGCAGCTTAATGGGGGAGGCTAATGAAAAACTGTTTTTT.

The chain has TRBV24-1 and TRBJ2-3; the D is unclear. The CDR3 runs to 13 residues. In germline, CDR1 is KGHDR, CDR2 SFDVKD. V was trimmed by 0 bases and J by 4 bases, leaving 4 bases between them. This chain's CDR3 is CATSDLWADTQYF. DNA of the CDR3: TGTGCCACCAGTGATTTGTGGGCAGATACGCAGTATTTT.

The chain uses TRBV5-1 and TRBJ2-7, with D tentatively TRBD1 (5 bases). The CDR3 consists of 14 residues. Germline V gene lookup returns CDR1 SGHRS and CDR2 YFSETQ. Trimming shortened V by 3 bases and J by 3 bases, and 13 bases separated the two germline ends. The CDR3 coding sequence is TGCGCCAGCAGCTCGGACATAATGGGCTACGAGCAGTACTTC. This encodes CASSSDIMGYEQYF.

The rearrangement links TRBV12-5 to TRBJ1-5; weak D call: TRBD1 (5 bases). V lost 6 bases, J lost 4 bases, and 13 bases lay in between. CDR3 length: 14 residues. Looked up from germline, CDR1 is LGHNT and CDR2 is FRNRAP. The CDR3 nucleotides are TGTGCTAGTGGCCCGGAGGGGAATAATCAGCCCCAGCATTTT. It codes for CASGPEGNNQPQHF.

The chain couples TRBV3-1 (or the pseudogene TRBV3-2) to TRBJ2-7; D not resolved. The CDR3 length is 15 residues. CDR1 is LGHDT and CDR2 is YNNKEL in the germline V gene (reference sequence). V lost 1 base and J lost 5, with 15 bases in between. CDR3 sequence reads: CASSQVGGRFDEQYF. The CDR3 DNA reads as TGTGCCAGCAGCCAAGTAGGTGGAAGGTTCGACGAGCAGTACTTC.

The chain couples TRBV30 to TRBJ1-4, with D possibly being TRBD1 (6 bases). This CDR3 has 16 residues. Germline loops: CDR1 GTSNPN, CDR2 SVGIG (reference sequence). Trimming took 3 bases from V and 0 from J, leaving 14 bases between them. The CDR3 sequence is CAWSPDRTTTNEKLFF. The CDR3 region has the DNA TGTGCCTGGAGCCCGGACAGAACCACAACTAATGAAAAACTGTTTTTT.

This chain's CDR3 is CASSLLRYGYTF. CDR3 coding DNA: TGTGCCAGCAGTTTATTGCGGTATGGCTACACCTTC. The chain links TRBV28 to TRBJ1-2, with D hard to call. Trimming stripped 1 base from V and 5 bases from J, with 5 bases between. Per the germline V gene, CDR1 is MDHEN and CDR2 is SYDVKM. This CDR3 has 12 residues.